Included here is one T cell receptor (beta chain) sequence, with context. Antigen specificity is unknown. The sample comes from a study of CD8 T cells in ankylosing spondylitis. There are 15 residues in the CDR3. Germline assignment: CDR1 LGHNA and CDR2 YNFKEQ. The trim removed 1 base at V and 4 bases at J, leaving 4 bases unmatched. Findings and limits, study-wide: The study identified a TCR beta motif of under ten highly homologous variants that appeared characteristic of ankylosing spondylitis blood.

Quantitative 5'-RACE with molecular barcodes produced the TCR beta libraries. TCRdb re-derived calls from the 5' RACE reads in MiXCR, one entry per CDR3 protein. The table lists about 540,000 distinct CDR3 sequences, roughly 13% of them singletons. J is TRBJ2-3 and V is TRBV4-2, with 8 nucleotides matching TRBD2. The specimen was blood, either unsorted or a sorted T cell fraction (not recorded which). This clonotype originated in a male donor with ankylosing spondylitis. For the CDR3, the DNA is TGTGCCAGCAGCCAAGCGGGAGGGTCCGCAGATACGCAGTATTTT. Its protein is CASSQAGGSADTQYF.